Following are 32 T cell receptor beta chains from one sample sequenced in a study of post-analysis software for immune sequencing data. Notes on the study in general: About 5 TRBV segments appeared more often in patients than in controls, and TRBV5-6, TRBV5-1 and TRBV20-1 were among these.

Presence of unique molecular identifiers characterized the TCR beta cDNA libraries. TCRdb independently ran MiXCR on the PCR reads; one entry per CDR3 protein. The sample shows 550,000 to 700,000 distinct CDR3 sequences, 40% to 50% of them seen only once. No antigen has been assigned to these receptors. Sequencing was performed on blood. These TCRs come from a girl aged 10 to 17 with multiple sclerosis.

V usage is TRBV20-1 and J usage is TRBJ2-1; TRBD2 agrees at 9 bases. Per the germline V gene, CDR1 is DFQATT and CDR2 is SNEGSKA (reference sequence). J was trimmed by 9 bases and V by 5 bases; bases with no gene match: 8. The CDR3 totals 13 residues. CDR3 amino acids: CSAASGDGGEQFF. The CDR3 DNA sequence: TGCAGTGCTGCTAGCGGGGACGGCGGTGAGCAGTTCTTC.

This clonotype was observed a single time. This rearrangement joins TRBV5-1 to TRBJ2-7; possible D gene TRBD2, 6 bases. The CDR3 covers 15 residues. Germline V gene sequence: CDR1 SGHRS, CDR2 YFSETQ. V dropped 6 bases and J dropped 1 base, with 17 bases sitting between them. The CDR3 DNA is TGCGCCAGCACCCCTGACGGGAGCACATCCTACGAGCAGTACTTC. It specifies CASTPDGSTSYEQYF.

The V call is TRBV7-3, the J call TRBJ2-6; D gene ambiguous. CDR1 SGHTA and CDR2 FQGTGA come from the germline V gene. This CDR3 is built from 15 residues. Trimming removed 3 bases from V and 2 bases from J, with 8 bases in between. This CDR3 reads CASSLGTTGANVLTF. CDR3 DNA sequence: TGTGCCAGCAGCTTGGGAACGACTGGGGCCAACGTCCTGACTTTC.

The chain recombines TRBV13 with TRBJ2-4; TRBD2 agrees at 14 bases. Near its end, the DNA agrees better with TRBJ2-5, so the J call may be wrong. This CDR3 comprises 16 residues. Germline-derived CDR1 and CDR2 are PRHDT and FYEKMQ (reference sequence). Here the CDR3 reads CASSLTSGRAGETQYF. The CDR3 nucleotides read TGTGCCAGCAGTCTGACTAGCGGGAGGGCCGGGGAGACCCAGTACTTC.

A single count supports this clonotype. V and J are TRBV24-1 and TRBJ1-4; no clear D gene. Trimming stripped 2 bases from V and 7 bases from J, with 16 bases between. This CDR3 is built from 16 residues. CDR1 is KGHDR and CDR2 is SFDVKD in the germline V gene. The CDR3 nucleotides read TGTGCCACCAGTGATTGGTGCGCAGACCGATTTGAAAAACTGTTTTTT. This encodes CATSDWCADRFEKLFF.

The CDR3 here is CASSLMTGPYYGYTF. As DNA, the CDR3 is TGTGCCAGCAGCCTAATGACAGGGCCCTATTATGGCTACACCTTC. The chain has TRBV7-2 and TRBJ1-2; 7 positions match TRBD1. J gave up 5 bases and V 5 bases, and 11 bases lay outside the gene matches. Germline assignment: CDR1 SGHTA and CDR2 FQGNSA. The CDR3 contains 15 residues.

The gene calls are TRBV27 and TRBJ2-5, with 10 bases aligning to TRBD2. The CDR3 loop spans 15 amino acids. Germline CDR1 is MNHEY and CDR2 is SMNVEV (reference sequence). Trimming took 6 bases from V and 5 from J; bases not matched to a gene: 9. For the CDR3, the DNA is TGTGCCAGCAGCCCCCCTAGCGGGAGAGGGGAGACCCAGTACTTC. It translates to CASSPPSGRGETQYF.

V and J are TRBV12-3 or TRBV12-4 and TRBJ1-2; D remains ambiguous. V lost 0 bases, J lost 8 bases, and 16 bases lay in between. The CDR3 is 15 amino acids. DNA for the CDR3: TGTGCCAGCAGTTTAGCCTGGACGGATTTAAAGGGCTACACCTTC. Protein sequence: CASSLAWTDLKGYTF.

The chain has TRBV12-3 or TRBV12-4 and TRBJ1-5; D ambiguous. Trimming took off 5 bases at V and 3 bases at J, with 8 bases between the two ends. The CDR3 runs 13 residues. CDR3 loop: CASSRGANQPQHF. The CDR3 DNA reads as TGTGCCAGCAGTCGAGGAGCCAATCAGCCCCAGCATTTT.

This chain joins TRBV10-3 and TRBJ1-1, with 8 bases fitting TRBD1. Germline V gene sequence: CDR1 ENHRY, CDR2 SYGVKD. This CDR3 region has 15 residues. V dropped 7 bases and J dropped 3; count of bases not matched to a gene: 10. CDR3 residues: CAINADRGFDTEAFF. CDR3 bases: TGTGCCATCAACGCAGACAGGGGTTTTGACACTGAAGCTTTCTTT.

The rearrangement links TRBV4-2 to TRBJ2-7; 8 nucleotides agree with TRBD1. V lost 6 bases to trimming and J lost 6 bases; unmatched junction nucleotides: 13. Germline V gene data show CDR1 as LGHNA and CDR2 as YNFKEQ. There are 15 residues in the CDR3. CDR3 nucleotide sequence: TGTGCCAGCAGGAGGGGACAGGCAGGGGGCTCCGAGCAGTACTTC. As protein: CASRRGQAGGSEQYF.

J is TRBJ2-3 and V is TRBV7-7; D is uncertain. The CDR3 consists of 13 residues. The germline V gene encodes CDR1 SSHAT and CDR2 FNYEAQ (reference sequence). Trimming took 1 base from V and 4 from J, leaving 6 bases between them. CDR3 loop: CASSLVLADTQYF. The CDR3 DNA sequence: TGTGCCAGCAGCTTAGTATTAGCAGATACGCAGTATTTT. The full variable domain, completed using reference TRBV7-7 and TRBJ2-3, is GAGVSQSPRYKVTKRGQDVTLRCDPISSHATLYWYQQALGQGPEFLTYFNYEAQPDKSGLPSDRFSAERPEGSISTLTIQRTEQRDSAMYRCASSLVLADTQYFGPGTRLTVL.

The rearrangement joins TRBV29-1 to TRBJ1-2, with D possibly TRBD1 on 6 matching bases. V lost 0 bases to trimming and J lost 3 bases, with 17 bases between them. This CDR3 has 16 amino acids. Germline V CDR1 and CDR2: SQVTM, ANQGSEA. DNA for the CDR3: TGCAGCGTTGAAGATCCTAGGGGGGCGACCTACTATGGCTACACCTTC. This encodes CSVEDPRGATYYGYTF.

This clonotype was counted between two and nine times. V usage is TRBV13 and J usage is TRBJ2-3; D is unclear. V was trimmed by 5 bases and J by 3 bases, leaving 12 bases between them. The germline V gene encodes CDR1 PRHDT and CDR2 FYEKMQ (reference sequence). CDR3 length equals 14 residues. Here the CDR3 reads CASSLPRKTDTQYF. The CDR3 nucleotides read TGTGCCAGCAGCCTACCCAGGAAGACAGATACGCAGTATTTT. Using reference TRBV13 and TRBJ2-3 for the parts outside the CDR3, the full variable domain is AAGVIQSPRHLIKEKRETATLKCYPIPRHDTVYWYQQGPGQDPQFLISFYEKMQSDKGSIPDRFSAQQFSDYHSELNMSSLELGDSALYFCASSLPRKTDTQYFGPGTRLTVL.

There are a few counts of this clonotype. The chain joins TRBV12-3 or TRBV12-4 to TRBJ1-2; D gene ambiguous. The CDR3 is made up of 17 amino acids. V lost 4 bases and J lost 1, with 19 bases in between. CDR3 nucleotide sequence: TGTGCCAGCAGTTCCTTCCAACTGGAGTTTATTAACTATGGCTACACCTTC. Translated, it gives CASSSFQLEFINYGYTF.

V and J are TRBV20-1 and TRBJ2-5; perhaps D is TRBD1 or TRBD2 (5 bases each). Germline V gives CDR1 DFQATT, CDR2 SNEGSKA (reference sequence). The V gene lost 6 bases and the J gene lost 11 bases, with 25 bases spanning the gap. The CDR3 covers 14 residues. This chain's CDR3 is CSAGRVGPYNEQYF. CDR3 sequence (DNA): TGCAGTGCGGGAAGAGTGGGACCCTACAATGAGCAGTACTTC.

The V gene is TRBV20-1, the J gene TRBJ2-7, with 9 nucleotides matching TRBD2. The V segment lost 5 bases and the J segment 2 bases; nucleotides outside the gene matches: 7. Germline CDR1 is DFQATT and CDR2 is SNEGSKA (reference sequence). The CDR3 has 14 residues. CDR3 protein: CSALSGGSAYEQYF. Here the CDR3 DNA reads TGCAGTGCTCTTAGCGGGGGCTCTGCCTACGAGCAGTACTTC.

This sequence joins TRBV4-1 and TRBJ2-5; D not certain. Trimming stripped 4 bases from V and 0 bases from J, with 6 bases between. The length of the CDR3 is 13 residues. Germline lookup yields CDR1 MGHRA and CDR2 YSYEKL. The CDR3 spells CASSPENQETQYF. CDR3 nucleotides: TGCGCCAGCAGCCCGGAGAACCAAGAGACCCAGTACTTC.

The chain uses TRBV7-2 and TRBJ2-5; a weak D match, TRBD1 (7 bases). Germline values: CDR1 SGHTA, CDR2 FQGNSA. This CDR3 spans 14 amino acids. V lost 1 base and J lost 5, with 11 bases in between. The CDR3, as DNA: TGTGCCAGCAGCTTAGAGGGGGCGGGGGAGACCCAGTACTTC. It codes for CASSLEGAGETQYF.

CDR3 bases: TGTGCCAGCAGTCCCGGGACTAGCAAGGGTTACGAGCAGTACTTC. Protein: CASSPGTSKGYEQYF. This rearrangement joins TRBV12-3 or TRBV12-4 to TRBJ2-7, with TRBD2 matching 9 bases. CDR3 length equals 15 residues. The ends lost 5 bases at V and 4 bases at J; junction bases unmatched: 9.

V and J are TRBV3-1 and TRBJ2-3; D is undetermined. The CDR3 is made up of 13 amino acids. V dropped 2 bases and J dropped 5 bases, with 8 bases sitting between them. Germline V lookup: CDR1 LGHDT, CDR2 YNNKEL (reference sequence). The CDR3 spells CASSQPVEDTQYF. CDR3 DNA: TGTGCCAGCAGCCAACCCGTGGAAGATACGCAGTATTTT.

The chain is built from TRBV6-2 or TRBV6-3 and TRBJ2-1; 16 nucleotides line up with TRBD2. After removal of 3 bases from V and 5 bases from J, the junction contained 19 bases not matched to a gene. This CDR3 is built from 22 residues. In germline, CDR1 is MNHEY, CDR2 SVGEGT. Written as DNA, the CDR3 is TGTGCCAGCAGTTATGACGGAGGGACTAGCGGGAGGGCCAGTTCTTTCGACAATGAGCAGTTCTTC. It codes for CASSYDGGTSGRASSFDNEQFF.

The rearrangement joins TRBV7-9 to TRBJ2-6; D is undetermined. V was shortened by 6 bases and J by 0 bases, with 12 bases between the two germline ends. Germline V CDR1 and CDR2: SEHNR, FQNEAQ (reference sequence). This CDR3 comprises 16 residues. This CDR3 reads CASRWSRSSGANVLTF. The CDR3 DNA follows: TGTGCCAGCAGGTGGAGCCGGAGCTCTGGGGCCAACGTCCTGACTTTC.

Of note for this clonotype: At one boundary the junction diverges from the germline segment, which might be a read error. V and J are TRBV7-2 and TRBJ2-7; TRBD2 might be the D (5 bases). Germline CDR1 reads SGHTA; CDR2 reads FQGNSA. This CDR3 is built from 14 residues. CDR3 residues: CANSLAPATYEQYF. Written as DNA, the CDR3 is TGTGCCAACAGCTTAGCGCCAGCTACCTACGAGCAGTACTTC.

This clonotype was counted only a few times. The chain couples TRBV20-1 to TRBJ2-5; TRBD2 aligns across 13 bases. In germline, CDR1 is DFQATT, CDR2 SNEGSKA (reference sequence). CDR3 length equals 16 residues. With 0 bases clipped from V and 5 bases from J, the junction kept 6 bases outside the gene matches. CDR3 bases: TGCAGTGCTAGAGACCAGGGACTAGCGGGATGGGAGACCCAGTACTTC. Translating gives CSARDQGLAGWETQYF.

This chain connects TRBV12-3 or TRBV12-4 to TRBJ2-1; TRBD1 or TRBD2 may be the D gene (6 bases each). The CDR3 is made up of 14 amino acids. Trimming left V 6 bases short and J 7 bases short, with 16 bases between. CDR3 nucleotide sequence: TGTGCCAGCAGCCGTATAGGGGGGAGTAATGAGCAGTTCTTC. This encodes CASSRIGGSNEQFF.

The chain recombines TRBV6-5 with TRBJ2-4, with 9 bases aligning to TRBD2. The CDR3 has 12 residues. J gave up 8 bases and V 7 bases, and 3 bases lay outside the gene matches. Looked up from germline, CDR1 is MNHEY and CDR2 is SVGAGI. CDR3 bases: TGTGCCAGCACTAGCGGGGTTGACATTCAGTACTTC. Its protein product is CASTSGVDIQYF.

This clonotype came up a few times. The rearrangement links TRBV20-1 to TRBJ1-4; a possible D gene is TRBD1 (5 bases). The CDR3 length is 15 residues. CDR1 is DFQATT and CDR2 is SNEGSKA in the germline V gene (reference sequence). Trimming pared 0 bases from V and 7 bases from J, leaving 15 bases between. CDR3 sequence reads: CSARDGVGEAEKLFF. CDR3 nucleotide sequence: TGCAGTGCTAGAGATGGCGTGGGGGAGGCTGAAAAACTGTTTTTT.

The chain combines TRBV5-1 with TRBJ2-1; 9 nucleotides align to TRBD1. CDR3 length equals 14 residues. V gave up 4 bases and J gave up 10 bases; unmatched junction bases: 9. Germline V gives CDR1 SGHRS, CDR2 YFSETQ. CDR3 in DNA: TGCGCCAGCAGCCCCCGACAGGGGGTAAGGGAGCAGTTCTTC. Protein product: CASSPRQGVREQFF.

This clonotype was recorded a few times. This chain joins TRBV15 and TRBJ2-7; maybe TRBD1 (6 bases). Trimming took 2 bases from V and 3 from J, leaving 14 bases between them. Germline V gene lookup returns CDR1 LNHNV and CDR2 YYDKDF (reference sequence). The CDR3 has 15 amino acids. The CDR3 DNA sequence: TGTGCCACCAGCAGAAATCCGCAGGGGATCTACGAGCAGTACTTC. It is translated as CATSRNPQGIYEQYF.

The chain is built from TRBV7-9 and TRBJ2-5, with D hard to call. This CDR3 spans 15 amino acids. Germline CDR1 reads SEHNR; CDR2 reads FQNEAQ (reference sequence). The germline V and J ends were trimmed by 1 base and 5 bases, with 14 bases remaining between them. The CDR3 is CASSLGVGQPETQYF. Written as DNA, the CDR3 is TGTGCCAGCAGCTTAGGGGTTGGTCAGCCGGAGACCCAGTACTTC.

The V call is TRBV11-2, the J call TRBJ2-1; D is perhaps TRBD2 (6 bases). The CDR3 extends over 14 amino acids. The V end lost 3 bases, the J end lost 9 bases, and 15 bases lay between the germline ends. Germline V gives CDR1 SGHAT, CDR2 FQNNGV. The CDR3 DNA is TGTGCCAGCAGCTTCGAGCTAGCGAGGGGTGAGCAGTTCTTC. Translating gives CASSFELARGEQFF.